What follows are 26 T cell receptor beta chains derived from one specimen sequenced in a study of PD-1 blockade in classical Hodgkin lymphoma. Libraries were prepared by immunoSEQ multiplex PCR; TCRdb keeps only in-frame clonotypes and omits some of them. The table has around 60,000 clones, about 90% seen once; the top ten hold around a tenth. Time point reported: cycle 4 day 1 (C4D1), after six to seven weeks of nivolumab. All patients relapsed after autologous stem cell transplantation, and brentuximab vedotin exposure varied. The sample consisted of peripheral blood mononuclear cells (PBMCs), taken before the fourth cycle of nivolumab. These receptors were obtained from a human donor with classical Hodgkin lymphoma.

V usage is TRBV27 and J usage is TRBJ1-5, with D possibly matching TRBD1 (6 bases). Per the germline V gene, CDR1 is MNHEY and CDR2 is SMNVEV (reference sequence). This CDR3 has 15 residues. V lost 5 bases and J 1 base, leaving 12 bases between the germline ends. The CDR3 DNA sequence: TGTGCCAGCAGTCCCCTCACAGGGAGCAATCAGCCCCAGCATTTT. This sequence encodes CASSPLTGSNQPQHF.

This sequence joins TRBV6-5 and TRBJ1-2, with D hard to call. The CDR3 length is 16 residues. V was shortened by 4 bases and J by 4 bases, with 19 bases between the two germline ends. Germline values: CDR1 MNHEY, CDR2 SVGAGI. CDR3 sequence (DNA): TGTGCCAGCAGTTCAGGCACTACGGACGGATTCTATGGCTACACCTTC. Amino acid sequence: CASSSGTTDGFYGYTF.

The V gene is TRBV6-6, the J gene TRBJ2-1; D assignment may be TRBD1 or TRBD2 (5 bases each). Trimming removed 2 bases at V and 7 bases at J, with 12 bases between. CDR3 size: 14 residues. Germline V CDR1 and CDR2: MNHNY, SVGAGI (reference sequence). The CDR3 here is CASSYRGRSNEQFF. As DNA, the CDR3 is TGTGCCAGCAGTTACCGGGGCAGATCTAATGAGCAGTTCTTC.

The chain couples TRBV5-6 to TRBJ2-1, with D possibly TRBD2 on 6 matching bases. There are 12 residues in the CDR3. The germline gives CDR1 SGHDT, CDR2 YYEEEE. V gave up 6 bases and J gave up 7 bases, with 11 bases separating them. CDR3 region: CASMAGSNEQFF. CDR3 DNA sequence: TGTGCCAGCATGGCGGGGTCAAATGAGCAGTTCTTC.

The rearrangement uses TRBV6-1 and TRBJ1-2; D perhaps matches TRBD1 (5 bases). The germline gives CDR1 MNHNS, CDR2 SASEGT. V lost 7 bases and J lost 4, with 25 bases in between. There are 17 residues in the CDR3. This CDR3 reads CASIDVGLFQDIYGYTF. CDR3 bases: TGTGCCAGCATTGACGTAGGGCTATTTCAGGACATCTATGGCTACACCTTC.

The chain carries TRBV19 and TRBJ1-5; D is possibly TRBD1 (6 bases). CDR1 is LNHDA, CDR2 SQIVND, per germline (reference sequence). Between the trimmed V and J ends, which lost 5 bases and 0 bases, there was a span of 8 bases. The CDR3 is 14 amino acids. CDR3: CASSGDISNQPQHF. The CDR3 DNA follows: TGTGCCAGTAGTGGGGACATTAGCAATCAGCCCCAGCATTTT.

The chain couples TRBV27 to TRBJ1-5; no firm D call. V lost 3 bases to trimming and J lost 2 bases, with 2 bases between them. The CDR3 length is 12 residues. The germline gives CDR1 MNHEY, CDR2 SMNVEV (reference sequence). The CDR3 here is CASSFGNQPQHF. CDR3 bases: TGTGCCAGCAGTTTTGGCAATCAGCCCCAGCATTTT.

The rearrangement uses TRBV19 and TRBJ2-7; D perhaps matches TRBD1 (6 bases). This CDR3 region has 14 residues. V shed 4 bases and J shed 0 bases, with 10 bases lying between them. CDR1 and CDR2 from the germline V gene are LNHDA and SQIVND (reference sequence). The CDR3 DNA follows: TGTGCCAGTAGTAGACAGGCGAGCTCCTACGAGCAGTACTTC. This encodes CASSRQASSYEQYF.

The chain is built from TRBV4-1 and TRBJ2-2, with unresolved D. Germline V gene sequence: CDR1 MGHRA, CDR2 YSYEKL. The CDR3 runs 13 residues. The V end was cut by 6 bases, the J end by 4 bases, with 9 bases between. The CDR3, as DNA: TGCGCCAGCAGGAGGTTCCTCACCGGGGAGCTGTTTTTT. The encoded protein is CASRRFLTGELFF.

The gene calls are TRBV5-1 and TRBJ2-5; 8 positions match TRBD1. V gave up 0 bases and J gave up 5 bases; unmatched junction bases: 6. Germline V gene data show CDR1 as SGHRS and CDR2 as YFSETQ. The CDR3 is 15 residues long. The CDR3 sequence is CASSLASNRGETQYF. Here the CDR3 DNA reads TGCGCCAGCAGCTTGGCATCCAACAGGGGGGAGACCCAGTACTTC.

The chain couples TRBV29-1 to TRBJ2-1, with a weak D call TRBD1 (5 bases). The V end lost 2 bases, the J end lost 10 bases, and 21 bases lay between the germline ends. Germline V lookup: CDR1 SQVTM, CDR2 ANQGSEA. This CDR3 is 15 amino acids long. In DNA, the CDR3 is TGCAGCGTTGAATCGGTAGGACATCCCCCTCAAGAGCAGTTCTTC. Translation: CSVESVGHPPQEQFF.

This clone has only a few counts. V and J are TRBV19 and TRBJ1-1; D gene ambiguous. Per germline, CDR1 LNHDA and CDR2 SQIVND (reference sequence). Trimming removed 2 bases from V and 4 bases from J, with 8 bases in between. The CDR3 contains 13 residues. In DNA form, the CDR3 reads TGTGCCAGTAGTATACGGACGGTCACTGAAGCTTTCTTT. Its translation: CASSIRTVTEAFF.

CDR3 sequence: CASSPGQGVSANYGYTF. CDR3 nucleotides: TGTGCCAGTTCCCCGGGACAGGGGGTTTCAGCTAACTATGGCTACACCTTC. This chain connects TRBV19 to TRBJ1-2, with 11 positions matching TRBD1. The CDR3 extends over 17 amino acids. Germline trimming cut 8 bases from V and 0 bases from J; bases unmatched to any gene: 11. Germline V gene lookup returns CDR1 LNHDA and CDR2 SQIVND (reference sequence).

The V call is TRBV4-1, the J call TRBJ1-5; 8 nucleotides line up with TRBD1. J gave up 3 bases and V 3 bases, and 4 bases lay outside the gene matches. Germline V gene lookup returns CDR1 MGHRA and CDR2 YSYEKL. This CDR3 has 15 amino acids. This CDR3 reads CASSHPGGYNQPQHF. The CDR3 nucleotides are TGCGCCAGCAGCCATCCAGGGGGCTACAATCAGCCCCAGCATTTT.

V is TRBV30 and J is TRBJ1-1; D gene uncertain. Deletions cut 0 bases from V and 5 bases from J, with 10 bases between. The CDR3 extends over 13 amino acids. Germline-derived CDR1 and CDR2 are GTSNPN and SVGIG (reference sequence). CDR3 bases: TGTGCCTGGAGTGTACTTCGGGAAACTGAAGCTTTCTTT. As protein: CAWSVLRETEAFF.

CDR3 nucleotide sequence: TGTGCCACCAGCAGAGCGGGCAGGGGGAACACTGAAGCTTTCTTT. Translated, it gives CATSRAGRGNTEAFF. The chain is built from TRBV15 and TRBJ1-1, with a tentative D call TRBD1 (6 bases). Germline CDR1 is LNHNV and CDR2 is YYDKDF (reference sequence). The length of the CDR3 is 15 residues. V shed 1 base and J shed 1 base, with 10 bases lying between them. The entire variable domain, with the rest obtained from reference TRBV15 and TRBJ1-1, is as follows: DAMVIQNPRYQVTQFGKPVTLSCSQTLNHNVMYWYQQKSSQAPKLLFHYYDKDFNNEADTPDNFQSRRPNTSFCFLDIRSPGLGDTAMYLCATSRAGRGNTEAFFGQGTRLTVV.

V and J are TRBV5-6 and TRBJ2-5, with TRBD1 matching 7 bases. CDR3 size: 15 residues. CDR1 is SGHDT, CDR2 YYEEEE, per germline. V was pared by 2 bases and J by 1 base, with 5 bases of the junction left unmatched. CDR3 region: CASSFGQALQETQYF. DNA of the CDR3: TGTGCCAGCAGCTTCGGACAGGCCCTCCAAGAGACCCAGTACTTC. The whole variable domain, remainder taken from reference TRBV5-6 and TRBJ2-5, is DAGVTQSPTHLIKTRGQQVTLRCSPKSGHDTVSWYQQALGQGPQFIFQYYEEEERQRGNFPDRFSGHQFPNYSSELNVNALLLGDSALYLCASSFGQALQETQYFGPGTRLLVL.

The rearrangement links TRBV7-2 to TRBJ2-1; 8 bases match TRBD2. With 5 bases clipped from V and 9 bases from J, the junction kept 9 bases outside the gene matches. Per germline, CDR1 SGHTA and CDR2 FQGNSA. The CDR3 spans 14 residues. The CDR3 bases are TGTGCCAGCAGCGGGGGACTAGGGTTGGTTGAGCAGTTCTTC. This encodes CASSGGLGLVEQFF.

This chain links TRBV7-2 with TRBJ1-2; D is unresolved. V lost 0 bases to trimming and J lost 7 bases, with 9 bases between them. Germline-derived CDR1 and CDR2 are SGHTA and FQGNSA. The CDR3 loop spans 13 amino acids. CDR3 bases: TGTGCCAGCAGCTTAGCAGGGCTACGTGGCTACACCTTC. Protein product: CASSLAGLRGYTF. Full variable domain (rest looked up from reference TRBV7-2 and TRBJ1-2): GAGVSQSPSNKVTEKGKDVELRCDPISGHTALYWYRQSLGQGLEFLIYFQGNSAPDKSGLPSDRFSAERTGGSVSTLTIQRTQQEDSAVYLCASSLAGLRGYTFGSGTRLTVV.

V and J are TRBV6-5 and TRBJ1-4; D gene ambiguous. Between the trimmed V and J ends, which lost 1 base and 5 bases, there was a span of 14 bases. The CDR3 loop spans 16 amino acids. The V gene's germline CDR1 is MNHEY and CDR2 SVGAGI. Here the CDR3 reads CASSYFPAEANEKLFF. Written as DNA, the CDR3 is TGTGCCAGCAGTTACTTTCCAGCGGAGGCCAATGAAAAACTGTTTTTT.

The chain recombines TRBV19 with TRBJ2-2, with 7 nucleotides matching TRBD1. The V gene end was trimmed by 0 bases and the J gene end by 5 bases; junction bases not matched to a gene: 6. The germline V gene encodes CDR1 LNHDA and CDR2 SQIVND (reference sequence). The CDR3 totals 16 residues. The DNA of the CDR3 is TGTGCCAGTAGTATAGATTTGGGACAGACAACCGGGGAGCTGTTTTTT. It yields the protein CASSIDLGQTTGELFF.

The chain employs TRBV19 and TRBJ2-4; 14 bases line up with TRBD2. The CDR3 totals 17 residues. Germline trimming cut 2 bases from V and 7 bases from J; bases unmatched to any gene: 7. Germline V gene data show CDR1 as LNHDA and CDR2 as SQIVND (reference sequence). The CDR3: CASSIRGLAGERNIQYF. Written as DNA, the CDR3 is TGTGCCAGTAGTATAAGGGGACTAGCGGGGGAGAGGAACATTCAGTACTTC.

This chain links TRBV29-1 with TRBJ1-2; no clear D gene. Deletions cut 3 bases from V and 1 base from J, with 18 bases between. This CDR3 has 16 amino acids. Germline CDR1 SQVTM, CDR2 ANQGSEA. The DNA for the CDR3 is TGCAGCGTTGAGTCCCGTGGCAGCGCACTTAACTATGGCTACACCTTC. Translated: CSVESRGSALNYGYTF.

DNA for the CDR3: TGTGCCAGCAGCCCCGAAGGGGGGCACACAATGATTGAGCAGTTCTTC. Translated: CASSPEGGHTMIEQFF. This chain uses TRBV11-2 with TRBJ2-1; D is tentatively TRBD1 or TRBD2 (6 bases each). The CDR3 covers 16 residues. Germline V gene data show CDR1 as SGHAT and CDR2 as FQNNGV. The germline V and J ends were trimmed by 5 bases and 9 bases, with 23 bases remaining between them.

The chain uses TRBV7-8 and TRBJ1-5; the D is unclear. There are 16 residues in the CDR3. The V gene's germline CDR1 is SGHVS and CDR2 FQNEAQ. The germline V and J ends were trimmed by 5 bases and 6 bases, with 20 bases remaining between them. The chain's CDR3 is CASSPTKSGLGQPQHF. CDR3 bases: TGTGCCAGCAGCCCGACAAAGTCGGGTTTAGGTCAGCCCCAGCATTTT.

The rearrangement uses TRBV11-2 and TRBJ2-3, with TRBD2 matching over 9 bases. Germline V gene data show CDR1 as SGHAT and CDR2 as FQNNGV. Trimming removed 1 base from V and 2 bases from J; junction bases left unmatched: 4. The CDR3 loop spans 16 amino acids. The DNA for the CDR3 is TGTGCCAGCAGCTTAGCGGCTAGCGGGAACACAGATACGCAGTATTTT. It specifies CASSLAASGNTDTQYF.